The 18 T cell receptor beta chains given below trace back to one sample, sequenced in a study of Graves' ophthalmopathy and Graves' hyperthyroidism. Using RNA transcripts, the TCR beta CDR3 regions were amplified. HTBI-primed RT-PCR formed the first round, and a multiplex PCR formed the second. TCRdb reprocessed the multiplex PCR reads with MiXCR, giving one entry per CDR3 protein. The sample holds 300,000 to 350,000 distinct CDR3 sequences, 17% seen once. Source material: peripheral blood. The source is an adult man with Graves' ophthalmopathy.

The chain has TRBV6-2 or TRBV6-3 and TRBJ1-1; D may be TRBD1 (5 bases). The CDR3 runs to 16 residues. Looked up from germline, CDR1 is MNHEY and CDR2 is SVGEGT. V lost 2 bases, J lost 1 base, and 14 bases lay in between. The CDR3 nucleotides read TGTGCCAGCAGTTACGTCATGGTACAGGCGAACACTGAAGCTTTCTTT. Amino acids: CASSYVMVQANTEAFF.

This chain joins TRBV28 and TRBJ1-6; TRBD1 might be the D (5 bases). V lost 4 bases and J 1 base, leaving 11 bases between the germline ends. Germline V gene data show CDR1 as MDHEN and CDR2 as SYDVKM. This CDR3 spans 16 amino acids. The CDR3 reads CASSWARVSYNSPLHF. The CDR3 DNA sequence: TGTGCCAGCAGTTGGGCCAGGGTATCCTATAATTCACCCCTCCACTTT. Full variable domain (remainder filled in from reference TRBV28 and TRBJ1-6): DVKVTQSSRYLVKRTGEKVFLECVQDMDHENMFWYRQDPGLGLRLIYFSYDVKMKEKGDIPEGYSVSREKKERFSLILESASTNQTSMYLCASSWARVSYNSPLHFGNGTRLTVT.

This clonotype has a count of ten or more. This sequence joins TRBV2 and TRBJ2-5, with 8 bases aligning to TRBD1. The ends lost 1 base at V and 11 bases at J; junction bases unmatched: 6. The CDR3 runs to 13 residues. Per the germline V gene, CDR1 is SNHLY and CDR2 is FYNNEI. CDR3: CASSEDHGQGQYF. The DNA for the CDR3 is TGTGCCAGCAGTGAAGATCACGGACAGGGACAGTACTTC.

There are many counts of this clonotype. The chain links TRBV19 to TRBJ1-2; no clear D gene. Trimming cost V 4 bases and J 4 bases, with 7 bases left between them. CDR1 and CDR2 from the germline V gene are LNHDA and SQIVND (reference sequence). CDR3 size: 12 residues. The CDR3 protein is CASSTLLYGYTF. CDR3 coding DNA: TGTGCCAGTAGTACCCTTCTCTATGGCTACACCTTC.

This rearrangement joins TRBV2 to TRBJ1-1; D gene unclear. Trimming left V 1 base short and J 4 bases short, with 7 bases between. The CDR3 is 13 residues long. Germline V lookup: CDR1 SNHLY, CDR2 FYNNEI. CDR3 nucleotides: TGTGCCAGCAGTGAAGATTGGGGCACTGAAGCTTTCTTT. Protein: CASSEDWGTEAFF.

This clonotype was detected many times. The chain employs TRBV28 and TRBJ1-6, with D tentatively TRBD1 (6 bases). The germline gives CDR1 MDHEN, CDR2 SYDVKM. CDR3 length: 15 amino acids. Trimming left V 7 bases short and J 8 bases short, with 18 bases between. The CDR3 sequence: CASTPLGTSDSPLHF. The CDR3, as DNA: TGTGCCAGCACCCCCCTGGGGACATCAGATTCACCCCTCCACTTT.

J is TRBJ1-1 and V is TRBV7-6; TRBD1 is a possible D gene (5 bases). CDR3 size: 15 residues. CDR1 is SGHVS and CDR2 is FNYEAQ in the germline V gene. V lost 4 bases to trimming and J lost 0 bases, with 12 bases between them. DNA for the CDR3: TGTGCCAGCAGCTCAGGGATGGGGGTGAACACTGAAGCTTTCTTT. Protein product: CASSSGMGVNTEAFF.

In nucleotides, the CDR3 is TGCGCCAGCAGCTGGGACAGGGGGTCAATCCAAGAGACCCAGTACTTC. As protein: CASSWDRGSIQETQYF. The chain joins TRBV5-1 to TRBJ2-5; 11 bases are shared with TRBD1. Trimming took 3 bases from V and 1 from J; bases not matched to a gene: 5. The CDR3 spans 16 residues. Germline V lookup: CDR1 SGHRS, CDR2 YFSETQ.

There are many counts of this clonotype. The V and J genes are TRBV19 and TRBJ1-5; D uncertain. CDR3 size: 13 residues. CDR1 is LNHDA and CDR2 is SQIVND in the germline V gene (reference sequence). Trimming stripped 1 base from V and 5 bases from J, with 6 bases between. This CDR3 is CASSIVQHQPQHF. CDR3 nucleotide sequence: TGTGCCAGTAGTATAGTCCAGCATCAGCCCCAGCATTTT.

V is TRBV6-1 and J is TRBJ2-7; D not certain. Trimming pared 4 bases from V and 4 bases from J, leaving 11 bases between. This CDR3 has 13 amino acids. In germline, CDR1 is MNHNS, CDR2 SASEGT. Here the CDR3 reads CASSVSPSYEQYF. For the CDR3, the DNA is TGTGCCAGCAGTGTTAGTCCATCGTACGAGCAGTACTTC.

The rearrangement links TRBV20-1 to TRBJ1-1; D might be TRBD1 (5 bases). The CDR3 is 17 amino acids. The germline V gene has CDR1 DFQATT and CDR2 SNEGSKA (reference sequence). The V end lost 4 bases, the J end lost 6 bases, and 27 bases lay between the germline ends. The CDR3 sequence is CSANLWGYAREGAEAFF. CDR3 sequence (DNA): TGCAGTGCTAACCTCTGGGGGTATGCCAGGGAAGGGGCTGAAGCTTTCTTT.

This clonotype was seen ten or more times. The chain combines TRBV11-1 with TRBJ1-1; D perhaps matches TRBD1 (5 bases). The germline V gene has CDR1 SGHAT and CDR2 FQDESV (reference sequence). This CDR3 has 17 residues. V was cut by 0 bases and J by 4 bases, with 18 bases left in between. The CDR3 region has the DNA TGTGCCAGCAGCTTAGCAGGGCAGGGAATAATTGGCACTGAAGCTTTCTTT. Its protein is CASSLAGQGIIGTEAFF.

This clonotype was seen repeatedly, ten times or more. V and J are TRBV6-5 and TRBJ2-7; 11 bases fit TRBD1. Germline V lookup: CDR1 MNHEY, CDR2 SVGAGI. The CDR3 runs to 15 residues. V lost 2 bases to trimming and J lost 3 bases; unmatched junction nucleotides: 3. CDR3 sequence: CASSYKGTGGYEQYF. In DNA, the CDR3 is TGTGCCAGCAGTTACAAAGGGACAGGGGGCTACGAGCAGTACTTC.

This clonotype occurred many times. The chain combines TRBV4-2 with TRBJ2-7; TRBD2 aligns across 8 bases. V lost 0 bases, J lost 0 bases, and 1 base stayed unmatched. This CDR3 is built from 15 residues. Looked up from germline, CDR1 is LGHNA and CDR2 is YNFKEQ. This CDR3 reads CASSQEAGGSYEQYF. The CDR3 DNA reads TGTGCCAGCAGCCAAGAGGCGGGGGGCTCCTACGAGCAGTACTTC.

This clonotype was counted many times. The chain has TRBV9 and TRBJ2-2; TRBD2 agrees at 7 bases. CDR3 length: 16 amino acids. CDR1 is SGDLS and CDR2 is YYNGEE in the germline V gene. V was clipped by 0 bases and J by 5 bases; unmatched bases: 7. The DNA for the CDR3 is TGTGCCAGCAGCGTAGCTCCATTCGGGGGGACCGGGGAGCTGTTTTTT. This codes for CASSVAPFGGTGELFF.

This clonotype was observed a handful of times. The V gene is TRBV12-3 or TRBV12-4, the J gene TRBJ2-2; D perhaps matches TRBD1 (6 bases). The CDR3 is 15 amino acids. V was trimmed by 4 bases and J by 7 bases, leaving 16 bases between them. The DNA for the CDR3 is TGTGCCAGCAGTTCCCAGGGGAATTCGGACGGGGAGCTGTTTTTT. Residues: CASSSQGNSDGELFF.

The genes are TRBV6-1 and TRBJ1-6; D is unresolved. This CDR3 region has 13 residues. CDR1 is MNHNS, CDR2 SASEGT, per germline. The germline V and J ends were trimmed by 6 bases and 11 bases, with 14 bases remaining between them. The CDR3 reads CASSPVQLAPLHF. The CDR3 nucleotides read TGTGCCAGCAGCCCTGTCCAGTTGGCACCCCTCCACTTT.

This clonotype has at least ten counts. The V and J genes are TRBV11-2 and TRBJ1-2; 9 nucleotides line up with TRBD1. V lost 4 bases and J lost 2; bases outside the gene matches: 8. Germline CDR1 and CDR2: SGHAT and FQNNGV. The CDR3 spans 16 residues. The CDR3 region has the DNA TGTGCCAGCAGCTCCATCCGGGACAGGGTCAACTATGGCTACACCTTC. Translation: CASSSIRDRVNYGYTF.